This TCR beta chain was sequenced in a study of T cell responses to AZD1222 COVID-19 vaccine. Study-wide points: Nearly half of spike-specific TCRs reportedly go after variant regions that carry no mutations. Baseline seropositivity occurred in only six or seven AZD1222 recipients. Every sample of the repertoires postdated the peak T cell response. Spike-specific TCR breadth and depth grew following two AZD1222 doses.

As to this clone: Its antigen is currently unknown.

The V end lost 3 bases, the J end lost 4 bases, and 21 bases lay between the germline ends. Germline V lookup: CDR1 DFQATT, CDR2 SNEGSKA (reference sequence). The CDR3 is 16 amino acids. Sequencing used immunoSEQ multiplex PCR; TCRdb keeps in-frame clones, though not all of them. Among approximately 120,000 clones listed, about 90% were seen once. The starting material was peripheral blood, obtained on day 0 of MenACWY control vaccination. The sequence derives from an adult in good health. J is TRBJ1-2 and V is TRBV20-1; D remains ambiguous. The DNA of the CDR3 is TGCAGTGCTAGTAAGATTTTAGGAGGCACCCGCTATGGCTACACCTTC. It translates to CSASKILGGTRYGYTF.